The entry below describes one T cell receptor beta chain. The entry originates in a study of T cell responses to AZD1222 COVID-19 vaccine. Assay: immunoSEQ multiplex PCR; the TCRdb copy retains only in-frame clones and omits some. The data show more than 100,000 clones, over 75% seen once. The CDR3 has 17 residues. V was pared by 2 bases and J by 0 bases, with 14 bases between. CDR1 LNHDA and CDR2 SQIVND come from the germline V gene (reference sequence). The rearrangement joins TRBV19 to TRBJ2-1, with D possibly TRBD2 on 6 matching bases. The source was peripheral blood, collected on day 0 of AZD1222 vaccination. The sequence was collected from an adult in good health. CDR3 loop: CASSIRSAGSSYNEQFF. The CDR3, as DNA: TGTGCCAGTAGTATACGGTCTGCGGGGAGCTCCTACAATGAGCAGTTCTTC.